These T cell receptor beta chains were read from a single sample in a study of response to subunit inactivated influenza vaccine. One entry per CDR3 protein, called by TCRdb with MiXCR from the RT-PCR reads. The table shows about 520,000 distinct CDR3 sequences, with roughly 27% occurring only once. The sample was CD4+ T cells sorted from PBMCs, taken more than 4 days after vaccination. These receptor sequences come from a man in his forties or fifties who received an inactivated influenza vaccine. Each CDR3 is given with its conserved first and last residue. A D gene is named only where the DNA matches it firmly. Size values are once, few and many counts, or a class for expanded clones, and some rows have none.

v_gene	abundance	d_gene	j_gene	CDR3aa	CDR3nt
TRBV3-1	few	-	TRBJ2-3	CASSQDHTDTQYF	TGTGCCAGCAGCCAAGACCACACAGATACGCAGTATTTT
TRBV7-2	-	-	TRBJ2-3	CASSLKLRATDTQYF	TGTGCCAGCAGCTTAAAGCTCAGAGCCACAGATACGCAGTATTTT
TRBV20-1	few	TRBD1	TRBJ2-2	CSAGQENTGELFF	TGCAGTGCTGGACAGGAGAACACCGGGGAGCTGTTTTTT
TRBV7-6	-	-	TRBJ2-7	CASSGTGAYEQYF	TGTGCCAGCAGCGGAACAGGAGCCTACGAGCAGTACTTC
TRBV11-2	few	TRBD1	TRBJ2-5	CASSPRTGTGRAWSQETQYF	TGTGCCAGCAGCCCTCGGACCGGGACAGGGAGGGCTTGGAGCCAAGAGACCCAGTACTTC
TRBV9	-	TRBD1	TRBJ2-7	CASSIEAGGIYEQYF	TGTGCCAGCAGCATAGAGGCAGGGGGCATCTACGAGCAGTACTTC
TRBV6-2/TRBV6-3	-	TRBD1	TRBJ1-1	CASKGAMTEAFF	TGTGCCAGCAAGGGGGCGATGACTGAAGCTTTCTTT
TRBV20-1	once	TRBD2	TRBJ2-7	CSARSQAAGAFNEQYF	TGCAGTGCTAGATCCCAGGCAGCGGGAGCCTTCAACGAGCAGTACTTC
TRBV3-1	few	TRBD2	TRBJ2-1	CASSQGGGTSLYNEQFF	TGTGCCAGCAGCCAAGGAGGCGGGACTAGCCTTTACAATGAGCAGTTCTTC
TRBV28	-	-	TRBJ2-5	CASSSRVWTGETQYF	TGTGCCAGCAGTTCAAGGGTATGGACGGGAGAGACCCAGTACTTC
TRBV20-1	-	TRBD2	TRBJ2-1	CSARDPSSGKDEQFF	TGCAGTGCTAGAGATCCGTCTAGCGGGAAGGATGAGCAGTTCTTC
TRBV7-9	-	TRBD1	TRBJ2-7	CASSPDRSPSYEQYF	TGTGCCAGCAGCCCGGACAGGTCACCTTCCTACGAGCAGTACTTC
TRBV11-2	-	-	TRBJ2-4	CASSSGQNLNIQYF	TGTGCCAGCAGCTCTGGACAGAACCTAAACATTCAGTACTTC
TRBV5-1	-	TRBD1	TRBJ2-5	CASSPGQGLVQETQYF	TGCGCCAGCAGCCCTGGACAGGGCCTGGTCCAAGAGACCCAGTACTTC
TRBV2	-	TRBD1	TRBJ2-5	CASTMDRGETQYF	TGTGCCAGCACCATGGACAGGGGGGAGACCCAGTACTTC
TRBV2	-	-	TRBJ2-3	CASSGGLGGPDTQYF	TGTGCCAGCAGTGGAGGCCTTGGGGGTCCAGATACGCAGTATTTT
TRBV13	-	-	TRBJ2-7	CASSPIQGEQYF	TGTGCCAGCAGCCCGATTCAGGGGGAGCAGTACTTC
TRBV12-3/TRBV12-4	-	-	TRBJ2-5	CASSFGVAQETQYF	TGTGCCAGCAGTTTTGGGGTAGCGCAAGAGACCCAGTACTTC
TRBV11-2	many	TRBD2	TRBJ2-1	CASSLDAVFRLAGGLDEQFF	TGTGCCAGCAGCTTAGATGCTGTATTCCGGCTAGCGGGGGGGCTGGATGAGCAGTTCTTC
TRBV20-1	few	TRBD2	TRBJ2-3	CSARGRLAADTQYF	TGCAGTGCTAGAGGCCGACTAGCTGCAGATACGCAGTATTTT
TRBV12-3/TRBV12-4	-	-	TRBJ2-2	CAAGRASIDTGELFF	TGTGCCGCCGGCAGGGCCAGCATAGACACCGGGGAGCTGTTTTTT
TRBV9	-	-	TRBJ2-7	CASSVGSGLYEQYF	TGTGCCAGCAGCGTAGGGTCAGGTTTGTACGAGCAGTACTTC
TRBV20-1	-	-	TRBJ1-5	CSAVPGGNQPQHF	TGCAGTGCGGTACCGGGGGGTAATCAGCCCCAGCATTTT
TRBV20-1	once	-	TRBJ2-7	CSATLSGRSYEQYF	TGCAGTGCCACCCTTAGCGGCCGCTCCTACGAGCAGTACTTC
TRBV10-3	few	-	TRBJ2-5	CAIAGATQGTQYF	TGTGCCATCGCTGGCGCTACACAAGGGACCCAGTACTTC
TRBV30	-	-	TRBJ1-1	CAWSLGVGWKAFF	TGTGCCTGGAGTTTAGGAGTCGGGTGGAAGGCTTTCTTT
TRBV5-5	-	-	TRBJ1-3	CASSPSWNGNTDF	TGTGCCAGCAGCCCCAGTTGGAATGGAAACACTGACTTT
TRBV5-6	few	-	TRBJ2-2	CASSLGVATYTGELFF	TGTGCCAGCAGCTTGGGGGTAGCGACTTACACCGGGGAGCTGTTTTTT
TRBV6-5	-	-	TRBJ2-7	CASSYQIQGYEQYF	TGTGCCAGCAGTTACCAGATCCAGGGTTACGAGCAGTACTTC
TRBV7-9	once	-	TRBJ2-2	CASSLVLGNTGELFF	TGTGCCAGCAGCTTAGTCTTGGGTAACACCGGGGAGCTGTTTTTT
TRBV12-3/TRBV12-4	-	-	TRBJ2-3	CASSRGQAGPDTQYF	TGTGCCAGCAGTCGGGGACAAGCGGGGCCAGATACGCAGTATTTT
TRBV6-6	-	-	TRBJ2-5	CASTQRLAETQYF	TGTGCCAGCACCCAACGTTTGGCCGAGACCCAGTACTTC
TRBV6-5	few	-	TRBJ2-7	CASSWSIGASEQYF	TGTGCCAGCAGTTGGTCGATTGGGGCGTCCGAGCAGTACTTC
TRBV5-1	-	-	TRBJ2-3	CASSDPRYTDTQYF	TGCGCCAGCAGCGATCCCCGTTACACAGATACGCAGTATTTT
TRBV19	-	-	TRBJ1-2	CASTRERNYGYTF	TGTGCCAGTACGAGGGAGCGGAACTATGGCTACACCTTC
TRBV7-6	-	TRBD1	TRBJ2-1	CASSSNRGRAYNEQFF	TGTGCCAGCAGCTCTAACAGGGGGCGCGCCTACAATGAGCAGTTCTTC
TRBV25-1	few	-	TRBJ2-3	CASSEGAGSATDTQYF	TGTGCCAGCAGTGAAGGGGCGGGCAGTGCAACAGATACGCAGTATTTT
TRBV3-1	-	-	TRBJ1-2	CASSQEPGGGYTF	TGTGCCAGCAGCCAAGAGCCGGGGGGCGGCTACACCTTC
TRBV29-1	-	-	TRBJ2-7	CSVLAGYEQYF	TGCAGCGTCCTCGCGGGATACGAGCAGTACTTC
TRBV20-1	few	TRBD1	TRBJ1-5	CSARYSFGDRGLGNQPQHF	TGCAGTGCTAGGTACTCCTTCGGTGACAGGGGGCTTGGCAATCAGCCCCAGCATTTT
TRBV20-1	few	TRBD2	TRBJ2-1	CSASVTSGRGAPNEQFF	TGCAGTGCTAGCGTGACTAGCGGGAGGGGTGCGCCCAATGAGCAGTTCTTC
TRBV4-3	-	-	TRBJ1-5	CASSQDRANQPQHF	TGCGCCAGCAGCCAAGATCGGGCGAATCAGCCCCAGCATTTT
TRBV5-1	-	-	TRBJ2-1	CASSGTHSSYNEQFF	TGCGCCAGCAGCGGGACACATAGCTCCTACAATGAGCAGTTCTTC
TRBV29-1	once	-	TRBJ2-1	CSGRPQNNEQFF	TGCAGCGGCCGGCCCCAGAACAATGAGCAGTTCTTC
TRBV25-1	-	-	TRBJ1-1	CASRGVGQATEAFF	TGTGCCAGCAGGGGGGTTGGGCAGGCCACTGAAGCTTTCTTT
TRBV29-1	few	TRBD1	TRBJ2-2	CSVEQGAGTGELFF	TGCAGCGTTGAACAGGGGGCCGGCACCGGGGAGCTGTTTTTT
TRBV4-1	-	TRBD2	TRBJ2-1	CASSQVTGGDEQFF	TGCGCCAGCAGCCAAGTCACCGGGGGGGATGAGCAGTTCTTC
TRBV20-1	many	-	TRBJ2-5	CSASTVAASTGTQYF	TGCAGTGCTAGTACCGTAGCGGCAAGCACCGGGACCCAGTACTTC
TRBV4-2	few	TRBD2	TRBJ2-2	CASSQDSLAGGRGTGELFF	TGTGCCAGCAGCCAAGATTCACTAGCGGGGGGCCGTGGCACCGGGGAGCTGTTTTTT